A single sample gave rise to the 2 T cell receptor beta chains below, sequenced in a study of blood T cell repertoires in COVID-19. Produced via immunoSEQ multiplex PCR; TCRdb's table is partial and in-frame only. Here the sample spans 130,000 or so clones, about 91% being singletons. Sequences were obtained from peripheral blood. All receptors come from a woman in her sixties with acute or convalescent COVID-19.

Here the CDR3 reads CASRANTEAFF. The DNA for the CDR3 is TGTGCCAGCAGGGCGAACACTGAAGCTTTCTTT. The chain joins TRBV28 to TRBJ1-1; no definite D call. This CDR3 is 11 amino acids long. The V end was cut by 6 bases, the J end by 1 base, with 3 bases between. Germline lookup yields CDR1 MDHEN and CDR2 SYDVKM.

V gene TRBV4-2 combines with J gene TRBJ1-1, with a tentative D call TRBD1 (6 bases). Per germline, CDR1 LGHNA and CDR2 YNFKEQ. Deletions cut 2 bases from V and 1 base from J, with 11 bases between. The CDR3 extends over 15 amino acids. The CDR3: CASSQTTQGNTEAFF. The CDR3 DNA reads as TGTGCCAGCAGCCAAACCACACAGGGGAACACTGAAGCTTTCTTT.